The T cell receptor beta chain under discussion was sequenced for a study of response to subunit inactivated influenza vaccine. Study-wide points: Each seasonal influenza vaccination recruits few new T cells, the authors suggested.

A remark on this clonotype: The target antigen is unknown.

TCRdb itself ran the RT-PCR reads through MiXCR, one entry per CDR3 protein. The sample carries a few hundred thousand distinct CDR3 sequences, approximately 11% recorded once. The ends lost 3 bases at V and 0 bases at J; junction bases unmatched: 1. Germline-derived CDR1 and CDR2 are LGHNA and YSLEER. The CDR3 has 15 residues. The sequence came from a man aged 45-65 years who received an inactivated influenza vaccine. The chain employs TRBV4-3 and TRBJ2-1, with 8 positions matching TRBD1. The input for sequencing was PBMCs from blood, taken 45 days after vaccination. This CDR3 is CASSQGQVSYNEQFF. The CDR3 DNA sequence: TGCGCCAGCAGCCAGGGACAGGTCTCCTACAATGAGCAGTTCTTC.